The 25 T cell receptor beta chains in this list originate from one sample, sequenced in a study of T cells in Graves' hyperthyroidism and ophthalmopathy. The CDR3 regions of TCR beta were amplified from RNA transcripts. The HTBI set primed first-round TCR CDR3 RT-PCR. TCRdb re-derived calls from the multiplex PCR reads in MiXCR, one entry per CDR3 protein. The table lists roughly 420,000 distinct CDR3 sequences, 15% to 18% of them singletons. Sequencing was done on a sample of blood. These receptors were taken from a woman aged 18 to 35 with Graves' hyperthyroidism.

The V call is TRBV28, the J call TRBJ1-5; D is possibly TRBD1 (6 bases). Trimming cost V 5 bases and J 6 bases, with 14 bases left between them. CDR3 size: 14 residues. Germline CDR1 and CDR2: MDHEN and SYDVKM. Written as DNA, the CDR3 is TGTGCCAGCAGTCCCAATACAGGGTTTCAGCCCCAGCATTTT. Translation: CASSPNTGFQPQHF. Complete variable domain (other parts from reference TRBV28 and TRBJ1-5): DVKVTQSSRYLVKRTGEKVFLECVQDMDHENMFWYRQDPGLGLRLIYFSYDVKMKEKGDIPEGYSVSREKKERFSLILESASTNQTSMYLCASSPNTGFQPQHFGDGTRLSIL.

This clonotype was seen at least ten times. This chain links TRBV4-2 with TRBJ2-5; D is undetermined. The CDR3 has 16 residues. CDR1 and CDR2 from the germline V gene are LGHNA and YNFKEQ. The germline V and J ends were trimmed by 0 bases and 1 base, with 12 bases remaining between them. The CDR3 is CASSQDGENPQETQYF. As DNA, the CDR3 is TGTGCCAGCAGCCAAGATGGAGAGAATCCCCAAGAGACCCAGTACTTC.

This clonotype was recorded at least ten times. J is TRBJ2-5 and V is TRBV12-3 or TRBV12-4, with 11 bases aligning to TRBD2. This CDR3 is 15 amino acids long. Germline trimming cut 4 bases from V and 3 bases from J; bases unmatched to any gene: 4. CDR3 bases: TGTGCCAGCAGTTCAGTAGCGGGGGGGAAAGAGACCCAGTACTTC. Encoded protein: CASSSVAGGKETQYF.

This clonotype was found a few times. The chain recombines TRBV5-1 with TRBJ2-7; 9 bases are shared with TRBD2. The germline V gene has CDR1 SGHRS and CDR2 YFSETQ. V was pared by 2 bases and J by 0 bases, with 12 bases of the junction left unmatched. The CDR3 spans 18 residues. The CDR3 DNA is TGCGCCAGCAGCTTTCTTAGCGGGGGTCCGATCAGCTCCTACGAGCAGTACTTC. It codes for CASSFLSGGPISSYEQYF.

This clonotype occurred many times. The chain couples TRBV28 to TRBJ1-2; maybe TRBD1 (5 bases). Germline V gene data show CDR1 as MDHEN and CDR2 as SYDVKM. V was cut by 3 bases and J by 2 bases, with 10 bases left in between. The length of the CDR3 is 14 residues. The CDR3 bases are TGTGCCAGCAGTTTGCCAGGGATGAACTATGGCTACACCTTC. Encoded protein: CASSLPGMNYGYTF.

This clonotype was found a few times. The CDR3 nucleotides are TGTGCCAGCAGTTTGACAGGGGTTGGGGGCATTCAGTACTTC. Amino acids: CASSLTGVGGIQYF. The gene calls are TRBV12-3 or TRBV12-4 and TRBJ2-4, with TRBD1 matching 8 bases. This CDR3 contains 14 residues. Unmatched junction bases numbered 7, after V lost 3 bases and J lost 9 bases.

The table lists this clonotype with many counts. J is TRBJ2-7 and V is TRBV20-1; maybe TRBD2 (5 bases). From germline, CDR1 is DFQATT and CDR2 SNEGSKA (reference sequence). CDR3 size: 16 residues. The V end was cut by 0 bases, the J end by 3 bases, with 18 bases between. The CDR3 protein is CSARDLYVANHYEQYF. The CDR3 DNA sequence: TGCAGTGCTAGAGATTTGTACGTAGCGAACCACTACGAGCAGTACTTC.

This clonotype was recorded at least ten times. CDR3 sequence (DNA): TGTGCCAGCAGTTACTACCGTAACTATGGCTACACCTTC. Its protein is CASSYYRNYGYTF. The V call is TRBV6-5, the J call TRBJ1-2; the D is unclear. Per the germline V gene, CDR1 is MNHEY and CDR2 is SVGAGI. V was clipped by 1 base and J by 1 base, with 4 bases between them. CDR3 length: 13 residues.

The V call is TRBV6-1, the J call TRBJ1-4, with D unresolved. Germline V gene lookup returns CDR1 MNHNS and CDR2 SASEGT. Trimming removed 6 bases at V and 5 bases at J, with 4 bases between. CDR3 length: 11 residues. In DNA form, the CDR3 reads TGTGCCAGCAGGGCCAATGAAAAACTGTTTTTT. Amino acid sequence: CASRANEKLFF.

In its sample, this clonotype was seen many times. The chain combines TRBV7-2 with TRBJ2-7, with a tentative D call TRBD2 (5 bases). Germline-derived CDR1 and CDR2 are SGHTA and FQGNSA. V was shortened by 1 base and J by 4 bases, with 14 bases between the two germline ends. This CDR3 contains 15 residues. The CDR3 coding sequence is TGTGCCAGCAGCTTAGATTCTAGCTCCGGGTACGAGCAGTACTTC. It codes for CASSLDSSSGYEQYF. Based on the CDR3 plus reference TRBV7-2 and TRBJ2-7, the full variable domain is GAGVSQSPSNKVTEKGKDVELRCDPISGHTALYWYRQSLGQGLEFLIYFQGNSAPDKSGLPSDRFSAERTGGSVSTLTIQRTQQEDSAVYLCASSLDSSSGYEQYFGPGTRLTVT.

In DNA form, the CDR3 reads TGTGCCTGGAGTGTTTTTAGCCGACGACCGTGGGCGGGAGATACGCAGTATTTT. This encodes CAWSVFSRRPWAGDTQYF. The chain has TRBV30 and TRBJ2-3, with a tentative D call TRBD2 (5 bases). The V end was cut by 0 bases, the J end by 5 bases, with 24 bases between. The CDR3 length is 18 residues. The germline gives CDR1 GTSNPN, CDR2 SVGIG (reference sequence).

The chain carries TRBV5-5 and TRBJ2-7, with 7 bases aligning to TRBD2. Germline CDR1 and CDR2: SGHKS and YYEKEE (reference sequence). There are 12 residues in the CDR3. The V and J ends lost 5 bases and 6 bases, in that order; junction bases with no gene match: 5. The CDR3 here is CASRAGRVEQYF. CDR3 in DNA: TGTGCCAGCAGGGCGGGGAGGGTCGAGCAGTACTTC.

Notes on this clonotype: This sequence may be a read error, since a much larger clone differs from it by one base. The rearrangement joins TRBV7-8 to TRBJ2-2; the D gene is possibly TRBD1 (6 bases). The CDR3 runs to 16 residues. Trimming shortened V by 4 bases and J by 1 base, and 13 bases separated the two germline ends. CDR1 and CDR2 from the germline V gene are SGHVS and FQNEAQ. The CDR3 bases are TGTGCCAGCAGCTCGCGACAGGACTTGAACACCGGGGAGCTGTTTTTT. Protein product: CASSSRQDLNTGELFF.

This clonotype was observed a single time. CDR3 region: CASSLFRDRGTDTQYF. CDR3 bases: TGTGCCAGCAGCCTATTCCGGGACAGGGGCACAGATACGCAGTATTTT. This chain joins TRBV7-9 and TRBJ2-3, with 9 bases lining up with TRBD1. Germline assignment: CDR1 SEHNR and CDR2 FQNEAQ (reference sequence). The CDR3 is 16 amino acids. J was trimmed by 1 base and V by 5 bases; bases with no gene match: 7.

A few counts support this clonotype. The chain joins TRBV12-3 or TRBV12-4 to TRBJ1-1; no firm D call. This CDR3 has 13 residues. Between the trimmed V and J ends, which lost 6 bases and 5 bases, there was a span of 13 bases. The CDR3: CASSLPTETEAFF. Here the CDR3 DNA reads TGTGCCAGCAGCCTACCGACGGAAACTGAAGCTTTCTTT.

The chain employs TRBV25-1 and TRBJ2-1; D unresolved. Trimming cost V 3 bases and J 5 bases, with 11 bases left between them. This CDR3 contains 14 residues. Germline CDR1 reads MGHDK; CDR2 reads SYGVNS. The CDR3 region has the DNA TGTGCCAGCAGTGACTGGCAGGCCGACAATGAGCAGTTCTTC. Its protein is CASSDWQADNEQFF. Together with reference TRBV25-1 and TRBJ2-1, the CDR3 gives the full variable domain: EADIYQTPRYLVIGTGKKITLECSQTMGHDKMYWYQQDPGMELHLIHYSYGVNSTEKGDLSSESTVSRIRTEHFPLTLESARPSHTSQYLCASSDWQADNEQFFGPGTRLTVL.

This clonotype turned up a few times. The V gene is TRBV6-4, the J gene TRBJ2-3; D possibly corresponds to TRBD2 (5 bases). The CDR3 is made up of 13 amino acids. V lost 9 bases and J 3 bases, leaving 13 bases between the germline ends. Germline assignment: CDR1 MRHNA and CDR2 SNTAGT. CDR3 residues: CASRQEVTDTQYF. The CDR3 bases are TGTGCCAGTCGCCAGGAGGTAACAGATACGCAGTATTTT.

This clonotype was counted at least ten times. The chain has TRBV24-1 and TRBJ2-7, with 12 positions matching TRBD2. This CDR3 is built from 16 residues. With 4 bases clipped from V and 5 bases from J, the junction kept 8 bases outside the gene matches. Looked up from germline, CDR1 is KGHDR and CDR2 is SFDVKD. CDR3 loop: CATSDSTSGRLNEQYF. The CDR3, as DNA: TGTGCCACCAGTGACTCGACTAGCGGGAGACTCAACGAGCAGTACTTC.

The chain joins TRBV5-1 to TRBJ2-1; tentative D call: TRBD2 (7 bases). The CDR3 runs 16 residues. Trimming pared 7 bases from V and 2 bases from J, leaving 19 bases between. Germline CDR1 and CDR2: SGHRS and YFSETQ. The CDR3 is CASGRGRGGPYNEQFF. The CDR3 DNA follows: TGCGCCAGCGGACGAGGCAGGGGAGGGCCCTACAATGAGCAGTTCTTC. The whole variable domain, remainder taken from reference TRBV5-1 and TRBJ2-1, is KAGVTQTPRYLIKTRGQQVTLSCSPISGHRSVSWYQQTPGQGLQFLFEYFSETQRNKGNFPGRFSGRQFSNSRSEMNVSTLELGDSALYLCASGRGRGGPYNEQFFGPGTRLTVL.

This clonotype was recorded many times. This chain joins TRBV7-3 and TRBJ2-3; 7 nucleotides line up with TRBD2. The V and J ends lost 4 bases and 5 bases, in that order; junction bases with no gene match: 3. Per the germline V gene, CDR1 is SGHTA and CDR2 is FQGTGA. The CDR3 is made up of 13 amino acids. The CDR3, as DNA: TGTGCCAGCAGCTCCACTAGCGTAGATACGCAGTATTTT. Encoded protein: CASSSTSVDTQYF.

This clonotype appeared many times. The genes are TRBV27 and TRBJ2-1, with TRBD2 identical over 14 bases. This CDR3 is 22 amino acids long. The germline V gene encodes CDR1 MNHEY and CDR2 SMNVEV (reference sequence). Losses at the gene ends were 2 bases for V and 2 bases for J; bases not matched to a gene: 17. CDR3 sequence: CASSLPPGLAGASGPTYNEQFF. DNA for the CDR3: TGTGCCAGCAGTTTACCCCCGGGACTAGCGGGGGCAAGCGGGCCTACCTACAATGAGCAGTTCTTC.

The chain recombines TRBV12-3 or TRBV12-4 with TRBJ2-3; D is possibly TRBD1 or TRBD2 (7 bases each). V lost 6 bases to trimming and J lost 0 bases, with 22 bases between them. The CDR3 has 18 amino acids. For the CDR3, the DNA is TGTGCCAGCAGGCCTACGTCAGGGGGGGCGACTAGCACAGATACGCAGTATTTT. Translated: CASRPTSGGATSTDTQYF.

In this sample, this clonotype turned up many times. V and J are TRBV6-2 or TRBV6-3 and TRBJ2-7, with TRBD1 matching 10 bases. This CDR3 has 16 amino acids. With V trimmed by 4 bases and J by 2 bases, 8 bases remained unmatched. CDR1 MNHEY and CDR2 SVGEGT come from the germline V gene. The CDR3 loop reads CASSSPGQGIPYEQYF. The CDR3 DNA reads TGTGCCAGCAGTTCCCCGGGACAGGGGATCCCCTACGAGCAGTACTTC.

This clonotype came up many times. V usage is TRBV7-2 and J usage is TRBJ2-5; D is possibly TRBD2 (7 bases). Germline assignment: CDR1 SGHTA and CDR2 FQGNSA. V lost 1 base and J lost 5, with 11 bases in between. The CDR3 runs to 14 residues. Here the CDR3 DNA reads TGTGCCAGCAGCTTAGGCGGGGGCGGTGAGACCCAGTACTTC. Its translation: CASSLGGGGETQYF.

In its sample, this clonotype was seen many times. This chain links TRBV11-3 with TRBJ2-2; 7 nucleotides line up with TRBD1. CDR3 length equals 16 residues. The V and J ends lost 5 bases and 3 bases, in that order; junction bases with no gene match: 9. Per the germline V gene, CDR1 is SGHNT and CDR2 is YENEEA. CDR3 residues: CASSPIGQVYTGELFF. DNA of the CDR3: TGTGCCAGCAGCCCAATCGGACAGGTTTACACCGGGGAGCTGTTTTTT.